The next 21 T cell receptor beta chains were all read from a single sample in a study of blood T cell repertoires in COVID-19. Assay used: immunoSEQ multiplex PCR; TCRdb lists only in-frame clones, some missing. The sample comprises under 85,000 clones, less than 90% of which are singletons, and about 2.9% rests with the top ten. Sequenced sample: peripheral blood. The receptors shown here come from an elderly man with acute or convalescent COVID-19.

This clone showed up just a few times. The chain couples TRBV7-7 to TRBJ2-3; TRBD1 might be the D (5 bases). Trimming left V 6 bases short and J 0 bases short, with 13 bases between. The CDR3 extends over 15 amino acids. The V gene's germline CDR1 is SSHAT and CDR2 FNYEAQ (reference sequence). CDR3 region: CASSPWTSSTDTQYF. DNA of the CDR3: TGTGCCAGCAGTCCCTGGACAAGTAGCACAGATACGCAGTATTTT.

This clone was observed a single time. This chain joins TRBV11-3 and TRBJ2-3; perhaps TRBD2 as D (6 bases). Germline V gene lookup returns CDR1 SGHNT and CDR2 YENEEA. V shed 5 bases and J shed 6 bases, with 15 bases lying between them. This CDR3 is built from 14 residues. CDR3 sequence reads: CASSGTGAGDTQYF. The CDR3 DNA reads as TGTGCCAGCAGCGGAACGGGAGCCGGGGATACGCAGTATTTT. The full variable domain, with the rest looked up from reference TRBV11-3 and TRBJ2-3, is EAGVVQSPRYKIIEKKQPVAFWCNPISGHNTLYWYLQNLGQGPELLIRYENEEAVDDSQLPKDRFSAERLKGVDSTLKIQPAELGDSAVYLCASSGTGAGDTQYFGPGTRLTVL.

The genes are TRBV27 and TRBJ2-1, with TRBD2 matching 9 bases. The germline gives CDR1 MNHEY, CDR2 SMNVEV (reference sequence). The CDR3 runs 15 residues. J gave up 0 bases and V 6 bases, and 3 bases lay outside the gene matches. CDR3 sequence reads: CASSRLADSYNEQFF. CDR3 bases: TGTGCCAGCAGCCGACTAGCGGACTCCTACAATGAGCAGTTCTTC.

The chain joins TRBV19 to TRBJ1-5; no clear D. Germline assignment: CDR1 LNHDA and CDR2 SQIVND (reference sequence). V lost 4 bases, J lost 3 bases, and 19 bases lay in between. CDR3 size: 17 residues. The CDR3 reads CASSRLTREGVNQPQHF. The CDR3 DNA is TGTGCCAGTAGTAGACTCACGAGGGAGGGCGTCAATCAGCCCCAGCATTTT.

V is TRBV29-1 and J is TRBJ1-1; 7 nucleotides line up with TRBD1. The CDR3 totals 14 residues. CDR1 and CDR2 from the germline V gene are SQVTM and ANQGSEA. J lost 1 base, V lost 7 bases, and 9 bases had no gene match. CDR3 sequence reads: CSASGTDSNTEAFF. The CDR3 DNA reads as TGCAGCGCCTCCGGGACAGATTCGAACACTGAAGCTTTCTTT. Combining the CDR3 with reference TRBV29-1 and TRBJ1-1 gives the whole variable domain SAVISQKPSRDICQRGTSLTIQCQVDSQVTMMFWYRQQPGQSLTLIATANQGSEATYESGFVIDKFPISRPNLTFSTLTVSNMSPEDSSIYLCSASGTDSNTEAFFGQGTRLTVV.

This clone was counted a single time. The CDR3: CASSEGSGPRYGYTF. The CDR3 DNA sequence: TGTGCCAGCAGTGAGGGGTCAGGGCCACGCTATGGCTACACCTTC. The rearrangement joins TRBV2 to TRBJ1-2, with a tentative D call TRBD1 (5 bases). V was shortened by 3 bases and J by 4 bases, with 15 bases between the two germline ends. Germline V gene sequence: CDR1 SNHLY, CDR2 FYNNEI. The CDR3 is 15 residues long.

The chain links TRBV7-2 to TRBJ2-6; 7 bases are a match to TRBD1. In germline, CDR1 is SGHTA, CDR2 FQGNSA. The CDR3 totals 16 residues. The ends lost 2 bases at V and 1 base at J; junction bases unmatched: 2. The CDR3: CASSLRTGSGANVLTF. CDR3 in DNA: TGTGCCAGCAGCTTAAGGACAGGTTCTGGGGCCAACGTCCTGACTTTC.

The rearrangement uses TRBV2 and TRBJ1-1; a possible D gene is TRBD1 (5 bases). The CDR3 extends over 13 amino acids. The germline V and J ends were trimmed by 4 bases and 5 bases, with 11 bases remaining between them. Germline assignment: CDR1 SNHLY and CDR2 FYNNEI. CDR3 residues: CASSAGDETEAFF. In nucleotides, the CDR3 is TGTGCCAGCAGTGCGGGGGACGAAACTGAAGCTTTCTTT.

V and J are TRBV5-1 and TRBJ2-1, with 15 bases aligning to TRBD2. V trimming: 4 bases; J trimming: 9 bases; junction bases outside the gene matches: 8. The CDR3 spans 16 residues. Germline values: CDR1 SGHRS, CDR2 YFSETQ. CDR3 residues: CASSTGTSGRISEQFF. CDR3 in DNA: TGCGCCAGCAGCACCGGGACTAGCGGGAGGATTAGTGAGCAGTTCTTC.

V and J are TRBV18 and TRBJ1-1, with D unresolved. The CDR3 runs to 13 residues. In germline, CDR1 is KGHSH, CDR2 LQKENI. The V end was cut by 0 bases, the J end by 7 bases, with 9 bases between. CDR3 region: CASSPPPADEAFF. DNA for the CDR3: TGTGCCAGCTCACCACCCCCCGCAGATGAAGCTTTCTTT.

The chain couples TRBV6-5 to TRBJ1-4, with a possible D match to TRBD1 (5 bases). The CDR3 spans 15 residues. V lost 7 bases, J lost 7 bases, and 19 bases lay in between. From germline, CDR1 is MNHEY and CDR2 SVGAGI. CDR3 in DNA: TGTGCCAGCACCACCAGACCGTTTCAGGGTGAAAAACTGTTTTTT. Residues: CASTTRPFQGEKLFF.

V usage is TRBV30 and J usage is TRBJ1-2; D not resolved. The CDR3 is 11 residues long. Germline V gene lookup returns CDR1 GTSNPN and CDR2 SVGIG (reference sequence). Trimming pared 5 bases from V and 5 bases from J, leaving 9 bases between. The CDR3 DNA reads as TGTGCCTGGGGCCGCGCTTATGGCTACACCTTC. It specifies CAWGRAYGYTF.

The V call is TRBV5-1, the J call TRBJ1-4; a weak D match, TRBD1 (5 bases). Trimming stripped 4 bases from V and 0 bases from J, with 19 bases between. Per germline, CDR1 SGHRS and CDR2 YFSETQ. The CDR3 covers 18 residues. DNA of the CDR3: TGCGCCAGCAGCCGCGGATTAAGGGGCGCCACAACTAATGAAAAACTGTTTTTT. Translating gives CASSRGLRGATTNEKLFF.

As regards this clone: The sample carries other DNA sequences with the same CDR3. The chain employs TRBV11-3 and TRBJ2-7; D gene uncertain. The CDR3 covers 12 residues. Germline-derived CDR1 and CDR2 are SGHNT and YENEEA. V dropped 1 base and J dropped 3 bases, with 4 bases sitting between them. The CDR3 DNA sequence: TGTGCCAGCAGCTTAGCGGGCTACGAGCAGTACTTC. It yields the protein CASSLAGYEQYF.

This chain joins TRBV7-6 and TRBJ2-1; TRBD2 aligns across 11 bases. Germline V gene lookup returns CDR1 SGHVS and CDR2 FNYEAQ. Losses at the gene ends were 5 bases for V and 6 bases for J; bases not matched to a gene: 12. The CDR3 is 17 amino acids. The CDR3 DNA sequence: TGTGCCAGCAGCCCCGGACTAGCGGGCCTGGCCACCAATGAGCAGTTCTTC. Translated, it gives CASSPGLAGLATNEQFF.

The CDR3 DNA reads as TGTGCCAGCAGTTTCGAAACGGGAGGGCATGAGTTCTTC. Translation gives CASSFETGGHEFF. The chain has TRBV27 and TRBJ2-1; 8 bases fit TRBD2. The CDR3 sequence is 13 residues long. V dropped 3 bases and J dropped 14; count of bases not matched to a gene: 9. Germline-derived CDR1 and CDR2 are MNHEY and SMNVEV (reference sequence).

The chain employs TRBV6-5 and TRBJ2-1; tentatively, D is TRBD2 (6 bases). This CDR3 has 15 amino acids. Trimming shortened V by 6 bases and J by 6 bases, and 18 bases separated the two germline ends. Per the germline V gene, CDR1 is MNHEY and CDR2 is SVGAGI. CDR3 coding DNA: TGTGCCAGCAGGAGGGACTCAATCACCCCCAATGAGCAGTTCTTC. Amino acids: CASRRDSITPNEQFF.

The V gene is TRBV5-4, the J gene TRBJ2-1, with TRBD2 matching 9 bases. The junction had 7 bases not matched to a gene; V was cut back by 0 bases and J by 9 bases. Germline assignment: CDR1 SGHNT and CDR2 YYREEE (reference sequence). This CDR3 region has 15 residues. The CDR3 sequence is CASSLVAGGSGEQFF. In DNA form, the CDR3 reads TGTGCCAGCAGCTTGGTTGCGGGAGGGAGCGGTGAGCAGTTCTTC. The full variable domain, rest sourced from reference TRBV5-4 and TRBJ2-1, is ETGVTQSPTHLIKTRGQQVTLRCSSQSGHNTVSWYQQALGQGPQFIFQYYREEENGRGNFPPRFSGLQFPNYSSELNVNALELDDSALYLCASSLVAGGSGEQFFGPGTRLTVL.

The J gene is TRBJ1-6, the V gene TRBV12-3 or TRBV12-4, with D possibly being TRBD1 (5 bases). The CDR3 runs 13 residues. V shed 4 bases and J shed 10 bases, with 11 bases lying between them. DNA for the CDR3: TGTGCCAGCAGTTCGGACACGACCTCACCCCTCCACTTT. Protein product: CASSSDTTSPLHF.

This chain joins TRBV7-9 and TRBJ1-1; 9 nucleotides agree with TRBD1. Germline V gives CDR1 SEHNR, CDR2 FQNEAQ (reference sequence). V trimming: 5 bases; J trimming: 6 bases; junction bases outside the gene matches: 10. This CDR3 comprises 15 residues. CDR3 loop: CASSPPGQGFPEAFF. DNA of the CDR3: TGTGCCAGCAGCCCCCCCGGACAGGGGTTCCCTGAAGCTTTCTTT.

V and J are TRBV19 and TRBJ2-1, with a weak D call TRBD1 (5 bases). CDR1 is LNHDA, CDR2 SQIVND, per germline (reference sequence). The CDR3 totals 15 residues. V lost 3 bases and J 5 bases, leaving 14 bases between the germline ends. In DNA, the CDR3 is TGTGCCAGTAGTATCCTCAAGGACACTCACAATGAGCAGTTCTTC. Protein product: CASSILKDTHNEQFF.